The following is a TCR beta chain sequence with its context. Measured with immunoSEQ multiplex PCR; TCRdb has only the in-frame clones, and not every one. The sample comprises approximately 660,000 clones, approximately 88% of which are singletons, and 0.0095% to 0.013% rests with the top ten. The data are from a study of shared T cell receptors in the human thymus. Germline values: CDR1 SGHRS, CDR2 YFSETQ. The CDR3 spans 16 residues. V shed 4 bases, J shed 3 bases, and the junction held 10 bases outside the gene matches. The same data also contributed to another study, on human thymus T cells. From that second work: The source of the thymus tissue was resections taken during corrective heart surgery. Repertoires sampled from thymus and blood appeared biased in V and J gene usage. In unrelated individuals, thymic repertoires overlapped highly, according to related research.

This receptor was taken from a boy in the first two years of life with a congenital heart defect. What was sequenced was thymocytes. The rearrangement links TRBV5-1 to TRBJ2-1, with TRBD2 matching over 7 bases. Here the CDR3 DNA reads TGCGCCAGCAGCATGTCCGTCAGCGGGGACTACAATGAGCAGTTCTTC. Protein: CASSMSVSGDYNEQFF. Full variable domain (remainder filled in from reference TRBV5-1 and TRBJ2-1): KAGVTQTPRYLIKTRGQQVTLSCSPISGHRSVSWYQQTPGQGLQFLFEYFSETQRNKGNFPGRFSGRQFSNSRSEMNVSTLELGDSALYLCASSMSVSGDYNEQFFGPGTRLTVL.